The source of this T cell receptor (beta chain) is a study of T cell responses to AZD1222 COVID-19 vaccine. The assay was immunoSEQ multiplex PCR, and TCRdb's table has in-frame clones only and misses some. The sample shows about 94,000 clones, 85% of them seen only once. General study points: Donors in the cohort were predominantly white British and more often female, and clonal diversity was possibly underestimated. Vaccine-associated CD4 TCRs ranged over spike, dominating at 160-218 and 743-854.

This clone has just a few counts. Antigen specificity is unknown. Pooling was applied to second doses at about 4 or about 12 weeks. CDR1 is MNHNS and CDR2 is SASEGT in the germline V gene. CDR3 size: 14 residues. The V and J ends lost 2 bases and 4 bases, in that order; junction bases with no gene match: 1. The rearrangement joins TRBV6-1 to TRBJ2-7; 11 bases fit TRBD2. Sample: peripheral blood, taken 28 days after the second AZD1222 dose. The source is an adult who received the AZD1222 COVID-19 vaccine. In DNA, the CDR3 is TGTGCCAGCAGTGAAATAGCGGGAGGGTACGAGCAGTACTTC. Protein: CASSEIAGGYEQYF.